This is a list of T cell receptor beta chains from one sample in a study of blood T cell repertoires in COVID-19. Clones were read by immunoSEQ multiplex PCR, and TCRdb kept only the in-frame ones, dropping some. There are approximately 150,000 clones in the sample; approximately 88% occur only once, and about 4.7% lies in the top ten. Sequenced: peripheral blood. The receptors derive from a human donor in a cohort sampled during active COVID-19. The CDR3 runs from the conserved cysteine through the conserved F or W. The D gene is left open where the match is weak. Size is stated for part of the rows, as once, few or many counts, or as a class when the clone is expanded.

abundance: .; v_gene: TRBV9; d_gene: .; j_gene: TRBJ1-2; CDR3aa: CASSVATGSAGYTF; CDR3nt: TGTGCCAGCAGCGTAGCAACAGGGTCGGCCGGCTACACCTTC
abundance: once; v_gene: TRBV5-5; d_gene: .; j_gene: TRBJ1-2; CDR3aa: CASSLRTAVTF; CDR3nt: TGTGCCAGCAGCCTACGGACAGCCGTCACCTTC
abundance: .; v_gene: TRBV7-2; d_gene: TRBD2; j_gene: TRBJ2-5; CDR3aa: CASSLVAGPVNF; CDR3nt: TGTGCCAGCAGCTTAGTAGCGGGGCCAGTGAACTTC
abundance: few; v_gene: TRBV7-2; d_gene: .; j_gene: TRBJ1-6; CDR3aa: CASSLVLGGAGNSPLHF; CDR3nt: TGTGCCAGCAGCTTAGTATTGGGAGGGGCCGGGAATTCACCCCTCCACTTT
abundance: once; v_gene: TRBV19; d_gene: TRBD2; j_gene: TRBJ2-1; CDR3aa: CASSPGGGRSSYNEQFF; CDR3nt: TGTGCCAGTAGCCCGGGGGGCGGGAGGAGCTCCTACAATGAGCAGTTCTTC
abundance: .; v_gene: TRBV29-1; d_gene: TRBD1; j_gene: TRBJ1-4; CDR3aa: CSVGTGGEKLFF; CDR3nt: TGCAGCGTTGGGACAGGAGGGGAAAAACTGTTTTTT
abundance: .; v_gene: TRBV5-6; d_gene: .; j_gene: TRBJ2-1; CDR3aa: CASSFQRESSYNEQFF; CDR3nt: TGTGCCAGCAGCTTTCAACGGGAGAGCTCCTACAATGAGCAGTTCTTC
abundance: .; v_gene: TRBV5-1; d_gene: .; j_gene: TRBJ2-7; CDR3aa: CASSLDVRDEQYF; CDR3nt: TGCGCCAGCAGTTTGGATGTTCGGGACGAGCAGTACTTC
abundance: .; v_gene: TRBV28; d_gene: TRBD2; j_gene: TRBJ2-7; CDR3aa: CASRPGGYEQYF; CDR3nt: TGTGCCAGCAGGCCGGGGGGTTACGAGCAGTACTTC
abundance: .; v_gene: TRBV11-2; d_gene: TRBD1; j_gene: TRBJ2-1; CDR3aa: CASSGAGTVANEQFF; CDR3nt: TGTGCCAGCAGCGGGGCCGGGACAGTAGCTAATGAGCAGTTCTTC
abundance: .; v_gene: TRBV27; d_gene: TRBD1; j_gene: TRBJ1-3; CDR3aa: CASSQRSGQLSGNTIYF; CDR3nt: TGTGCCAGCAGTCAACGGTCGGGACAGCTCTCTGGAAACACCATATATTTT
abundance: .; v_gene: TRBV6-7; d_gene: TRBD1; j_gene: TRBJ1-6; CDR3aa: CASSYRGQAVYNSPLHF; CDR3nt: TGTGCCAGCAGTTACCGGGGACAGGCGGTCTATAATTCACCCCTCCACTTT
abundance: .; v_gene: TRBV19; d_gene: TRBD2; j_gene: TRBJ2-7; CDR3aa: CASSIGGGSYEQYF; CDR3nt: TGTGCCAGTAGTATAGGCGGGGGCTCCTACGAGCAGTACTTC
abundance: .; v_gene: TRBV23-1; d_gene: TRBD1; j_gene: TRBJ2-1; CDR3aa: CASSHRTGYNEQFF; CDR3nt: TGCGCCAGCAGTCATCGGACAGGCTACAATGAGCAGTTCTTC
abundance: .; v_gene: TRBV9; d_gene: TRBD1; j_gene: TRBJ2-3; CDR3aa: CASSVEGADTQYF; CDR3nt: TGTGCCAGCAGCGTAGAGGGGGCGGATACGCAGTATTTT
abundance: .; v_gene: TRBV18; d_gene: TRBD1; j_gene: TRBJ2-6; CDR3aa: CASSPLTGVSGANVLTF; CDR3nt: TGTGCCAGCTCACCATTGACAGGGGTCTCTGGGGCCAACGTCCTGACTTTC
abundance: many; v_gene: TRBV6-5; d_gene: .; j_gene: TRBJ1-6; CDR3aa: CASSYRQDNSPLHF; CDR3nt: TGTGCCAGCAGTTACAGACAGGACAATTCACCCCTCCACTTT
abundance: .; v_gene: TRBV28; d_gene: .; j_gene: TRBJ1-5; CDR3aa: CASSLNGRGGNQPQHF; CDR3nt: TGTGCCAGCAGTTTGAACGGCCGGGGTGGCAATCAGCCCCAGCATTTT
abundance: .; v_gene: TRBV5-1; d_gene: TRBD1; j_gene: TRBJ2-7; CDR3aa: CASSSETGNSYEQYF; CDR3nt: TGCGCCAGCAGCTCGGAGACAGGGAACTCCTACGAGCAGTACTTC
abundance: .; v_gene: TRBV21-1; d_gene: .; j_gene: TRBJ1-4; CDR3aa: CARATGGAGEKLFF; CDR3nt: TGTGCCAGGGCGACAGGGGGCGCGGGTGAAAAACTGTTTTTT
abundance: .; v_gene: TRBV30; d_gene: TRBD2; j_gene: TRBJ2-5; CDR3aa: CAWSAVAGGRETQYF; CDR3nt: TGTGCCTGGAGTGCTGTAGCGGGGGGGCGAGAGACCCAGTACTTC
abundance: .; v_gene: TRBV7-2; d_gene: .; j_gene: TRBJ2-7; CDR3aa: CASSLGGGSGEQYF; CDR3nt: TGTGCCAGCAGCTTAGGTGGGGGGTCGGGGGAGCAGTACTTC
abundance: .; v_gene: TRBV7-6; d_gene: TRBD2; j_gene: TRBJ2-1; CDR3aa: CASSLELEGLAGNNEQFF; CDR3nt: TGTGCCAGCAGCTTAGAATTAGAGGGGCTAGCGGGAAACAATGAGCAGTTCTTC
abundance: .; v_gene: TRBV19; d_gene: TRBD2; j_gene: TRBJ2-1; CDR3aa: CASSTRGAGLRFF; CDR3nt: TGTGCCAGTAGTACCCGAGGAGCGGGGCTGCGTTTCTTC
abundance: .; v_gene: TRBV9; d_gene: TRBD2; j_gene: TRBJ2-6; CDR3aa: CASSPRGAGESSGANVLTF; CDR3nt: TGTGCCAGCAGCCCGCGGGGGGCGGGGGAGAGCTCTGGGGCCAACGTCCTGACTTTC
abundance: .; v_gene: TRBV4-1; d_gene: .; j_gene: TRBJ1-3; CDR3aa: CASSQGQFSGNTIYF; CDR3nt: TGCGCCAGCAGCCAAGGACAGTTCTCTGGAAACACCATATATTTT
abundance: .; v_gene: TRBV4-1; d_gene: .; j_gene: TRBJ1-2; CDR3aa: CASSQENRVGYTF; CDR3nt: TGCGCCAGCAGCCAAGAAAACAGGGTTGGCTACACCTTC
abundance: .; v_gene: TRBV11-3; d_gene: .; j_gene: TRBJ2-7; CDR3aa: CASSLVEDYEQYF; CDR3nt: TGTGCCAGCAGCTTAGTGGAGGACTACGAGCAGTACTTC
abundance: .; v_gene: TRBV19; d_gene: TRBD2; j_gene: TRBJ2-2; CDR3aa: CASSIAQLAGVGTGELFF; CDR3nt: TGTGCCAGTAGTATAGCCCAACTAGCGGGGGTCGGCACCGGGGAGCTGTTTTTT
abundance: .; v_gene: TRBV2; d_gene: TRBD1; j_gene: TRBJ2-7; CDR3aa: CASSGGQGFGEQYF; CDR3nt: TGTGCCAGCAGTGGGGGACAGGGGTTTGGGGAGCAGTACTTC
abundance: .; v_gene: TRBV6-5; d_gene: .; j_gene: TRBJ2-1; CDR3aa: CASSSFGLSYNEQFF; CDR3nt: TGTGCCAGCAGTAGCTTCGGACTTTCCTACAATGAGCAGTTCTTC
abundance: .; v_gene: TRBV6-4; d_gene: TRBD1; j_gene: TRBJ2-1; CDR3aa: CASSLGTGGTYNEQFF; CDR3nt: TGTGCCAGCAGTCTCGGGACAGGGGGGACCTACAATGAGCAGTTCTTC
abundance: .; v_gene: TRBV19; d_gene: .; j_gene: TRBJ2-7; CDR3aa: CASSMGQVPYEQYF; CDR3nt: TGTGCCAGTAGTATGGGGCAGGTTCCCTACGAGCAGTACTTC
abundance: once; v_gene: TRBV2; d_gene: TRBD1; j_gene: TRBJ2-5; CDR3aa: CASSPTGGGGQETQYF; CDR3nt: TGTGCCAGCAGTCCTACAGGGGGCGGGGGACAAGAGACCCAGTACTTC
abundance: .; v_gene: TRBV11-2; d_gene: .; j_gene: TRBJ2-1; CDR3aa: CASSLSSGNNEQFF; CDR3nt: TGTGCCAGCAGCTTAAGTTCGGGTAACAATGAGCAGTTCTTC
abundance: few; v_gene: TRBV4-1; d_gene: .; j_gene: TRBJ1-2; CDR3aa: CASSQAPSVPYGYTF; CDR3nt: TGCGCCAGCAGCCAAGCTCCATCAGTTCCCTATGGCTACACCTTC
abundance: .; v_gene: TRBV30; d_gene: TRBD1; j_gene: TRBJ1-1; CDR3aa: CAWHPGTGKNTEAFF; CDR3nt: TGTGCCTGGCATCCCGGGACAGGGAAGAACACTGAAGCTTTCTTT
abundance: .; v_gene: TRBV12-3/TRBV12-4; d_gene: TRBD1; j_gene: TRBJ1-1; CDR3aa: CASSTQGAPSFF; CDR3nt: TGTGCCAGCAGTACTCAGGGGGCCCCATCTTTCTTT
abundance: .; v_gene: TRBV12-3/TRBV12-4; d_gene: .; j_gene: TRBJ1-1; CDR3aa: CASSLTGYTEAFF; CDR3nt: TGTGCCAGCAGTTTAACAGGGTACACTGAAGCTTTCTTT
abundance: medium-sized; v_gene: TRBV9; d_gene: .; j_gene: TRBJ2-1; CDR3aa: CASSVADNEQFF; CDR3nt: TGTGCCAGCAGCGTAGCCGACAATGAGCAGTTCTTC
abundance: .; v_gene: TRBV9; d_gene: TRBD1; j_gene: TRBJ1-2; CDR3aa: CASSPGQEYGYTF; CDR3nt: TGTGCCAGCAGCCCAGGACAGGAGTATGGCTACACCTTC
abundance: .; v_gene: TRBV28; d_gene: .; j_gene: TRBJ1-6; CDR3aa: CASNTVQGLVDSPLHF; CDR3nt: TGTGCCAGCAACACCGTACAGGGTTTAGTTGATTCACCCCTCCACTTT
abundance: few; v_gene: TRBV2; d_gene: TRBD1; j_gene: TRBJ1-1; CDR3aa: CASGQGSANTEAFF; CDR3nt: TGTGCCAGCGGACAGGGGAGCGCGAACACTGAAGCTTTCTTT
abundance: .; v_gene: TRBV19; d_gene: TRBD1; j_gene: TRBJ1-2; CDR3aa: CASHEGDSRYGYTF; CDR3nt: TGTGCCAGCCATGAGGGGGACAGCCGCTATGGCTACACCTTC
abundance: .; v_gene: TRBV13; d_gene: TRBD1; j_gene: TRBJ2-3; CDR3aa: CASSFRQGPTDTQYF; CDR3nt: TGTGCCAGCAGCTTCCGACAGGGTCCCACAGATACGCAGTATTTT
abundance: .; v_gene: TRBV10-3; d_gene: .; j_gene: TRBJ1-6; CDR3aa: CAISESNTRTDANSPLHF; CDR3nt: TGTGCCATCAGTGAGTCGAACACTCGGACAGACGCAAATTCACCCCTCCACTTT
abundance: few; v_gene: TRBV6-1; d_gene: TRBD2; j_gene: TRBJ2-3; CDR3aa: CASSEFAGGPQDTQYF; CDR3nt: TGTGCCAGCAGTGAGTTCGCGGGAGGGCCACAAGATACGCAGTATTTT
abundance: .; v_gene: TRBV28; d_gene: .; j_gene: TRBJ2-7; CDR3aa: CASSLTPGDSEQYF; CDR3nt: TGTGCCAGCAGTTTAACCCCGGGGGACAGCGAGCAGTACTTC
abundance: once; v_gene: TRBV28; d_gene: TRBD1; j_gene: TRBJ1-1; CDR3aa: CASSFTILPPRGRGQNTEAFF; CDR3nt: TGTGCCAGCAGTTTTACGATTCTTCCCCCCAGGGGGCGCGGGCAGAACACTGAAGCTTTCTTT
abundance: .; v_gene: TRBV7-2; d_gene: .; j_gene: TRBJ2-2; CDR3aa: CASSSRGGAAGELFF; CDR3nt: TGTGCCAGCAGCTCAAGGGGGGGAGCGGCCGGGGAGCTGTTTTTT
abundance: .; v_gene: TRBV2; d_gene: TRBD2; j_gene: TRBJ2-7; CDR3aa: CASTEGTSGWYEQYF; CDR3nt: TGTGCCAGCACGGAGGGGACTAGCGGGTGGTACGAGCAGTACTTC
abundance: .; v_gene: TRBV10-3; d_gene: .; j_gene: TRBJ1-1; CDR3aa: CAISEYDMENTEAFF; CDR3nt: TGTGCCATCAGTGAGTATGACATGGAGAACACTGAAGCTTTCTTT
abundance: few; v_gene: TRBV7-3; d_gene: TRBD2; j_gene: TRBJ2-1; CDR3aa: CASSLTTSGNEQFF; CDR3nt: TGTGCCAGCAGCTTAACCACTAGCGGCAATGAGCAGTTCTTC
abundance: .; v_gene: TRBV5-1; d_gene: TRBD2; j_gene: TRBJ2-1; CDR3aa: CASGYGLAGGRTYNEQFF; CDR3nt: TGCGCCAGCGGATACGGACTAGCGGGAGGACGCACCTACAATGAGCAGTTCTTC
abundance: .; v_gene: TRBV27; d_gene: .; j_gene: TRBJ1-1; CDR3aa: CASSPWRGPNTEAFF; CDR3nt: TGTGCCAGCAGTCCTTGGAGGGGACCAAACACTGAAGCTTTCTTT
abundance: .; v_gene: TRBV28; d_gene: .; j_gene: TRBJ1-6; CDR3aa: CASSLGFFGGLKNSPLHF; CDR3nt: TGTGCCAGCAGTTTAGGTTTTTTCGGGGGGCTAAAGAATTCACCCCTCCACTTT
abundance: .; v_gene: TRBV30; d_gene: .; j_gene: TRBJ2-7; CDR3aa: CAWSPPGLFTEQYF; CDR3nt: TGTGCCTGGAGCCCCCCGGGACTTTTTACAGAGCAGTACTTC
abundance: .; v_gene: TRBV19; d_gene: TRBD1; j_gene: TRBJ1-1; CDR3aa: CASSLPLGTGSTEAFF; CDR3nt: TGTGCCAGTAGTCTACCCCTCGGGACAGGGTCCACTGAAGCTTTCTTT
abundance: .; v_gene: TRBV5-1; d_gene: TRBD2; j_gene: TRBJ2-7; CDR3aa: CASSPGGLAGGPSYEQYF; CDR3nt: TGCGCCAGCAGCCCGGGGGGACTAGCGGGAGGGCCCTCCTACGAGCAGTACTTC